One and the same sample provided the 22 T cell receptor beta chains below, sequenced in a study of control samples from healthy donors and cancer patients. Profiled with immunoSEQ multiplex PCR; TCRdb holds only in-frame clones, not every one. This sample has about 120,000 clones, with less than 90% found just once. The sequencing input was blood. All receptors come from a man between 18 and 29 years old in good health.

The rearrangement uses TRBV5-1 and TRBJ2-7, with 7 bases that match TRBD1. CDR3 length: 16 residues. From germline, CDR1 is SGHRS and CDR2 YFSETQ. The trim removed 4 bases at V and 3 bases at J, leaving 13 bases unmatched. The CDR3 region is CASSEGTAKTIYEQYF. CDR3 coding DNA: TGCGCCAGCAGCGAGGGGACAGCCAAAACGATCTACGAGCAGTACTTC.

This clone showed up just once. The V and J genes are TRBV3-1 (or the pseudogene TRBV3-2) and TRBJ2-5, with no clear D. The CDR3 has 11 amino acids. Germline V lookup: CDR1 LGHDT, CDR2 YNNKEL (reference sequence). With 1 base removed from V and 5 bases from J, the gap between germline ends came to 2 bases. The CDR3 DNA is TGTGCCAGCAGCCAAGTCGAGACCCAGTACTTC. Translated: CASSQVETQYF.

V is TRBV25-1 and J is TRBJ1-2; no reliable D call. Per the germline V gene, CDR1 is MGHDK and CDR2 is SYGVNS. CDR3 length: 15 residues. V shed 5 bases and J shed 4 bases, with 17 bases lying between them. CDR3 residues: CASSTLGAERYGYTF. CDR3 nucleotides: TGTGCCAGCAGTACCCTTGGCGCAGAGCGCTATGGCTACACCTTC.

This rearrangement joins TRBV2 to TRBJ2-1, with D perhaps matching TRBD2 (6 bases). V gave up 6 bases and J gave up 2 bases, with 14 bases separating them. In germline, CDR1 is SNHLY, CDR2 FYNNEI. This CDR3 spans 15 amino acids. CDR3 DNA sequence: TGTGCCAGCAGCTTGGACCGACTAGCCTACAATGAGCAGTTCTTC. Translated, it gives CASSLDRLAYNEQFF.

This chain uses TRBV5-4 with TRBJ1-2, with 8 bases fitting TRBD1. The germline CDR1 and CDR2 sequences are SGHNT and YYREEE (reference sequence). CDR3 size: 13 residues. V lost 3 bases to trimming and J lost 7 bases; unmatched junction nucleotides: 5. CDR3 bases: TGTGCCAGCAGCTGGGGGGACAGGAGTGGCTACACCTTC. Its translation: CASSWGDRSGYTF.

The CDR3, as DNA: TGCGCCAGCAGTACGACGGGAGAAAATCAGCCCCAGCATTTT. Protein product: CASSTTGENQPQHF. The rearrangement joins TRBV10-2 to TRBJ1-5; D unresolved. The CDR3 spans 14 residues. Deletions cut 5 bases from V and 4 bases from J, with 12 bases between. The germline gives CDR1 WSHSY, CDR2 SAAADI.

The CDR3 reads CSVMDRGAPNYGYTF. CDR3 coding DNA: TGCAGCGTGATGGACAGGGGTGCTCCTAACTATGGCTACACCTTC. The chain employs TRBV29-1 and TRBJ1-2, with TRBD1 identical over 9 bases. The CDR3 is made up of 15 amino acids. The germline V gene has CDR1 SQVTM and CDR2 ANQGSEA. After removal of 6 bases from V and 0 bases from J, the junction contained 8 bases not matched to a gene. Full variable domain (missing parts from reference TRBV29-1 and TRBJ1-2): SAVISQKPSRDICQRGTSLTIQCQVDSQVTMMFWYRQQPGQSLTLIATANQGSEATYESGFVIDKFPISRPNLTFSTLTVSNMSPEDSSIYLCSVMDRGAPNYGYTFGSGTRLTVV.

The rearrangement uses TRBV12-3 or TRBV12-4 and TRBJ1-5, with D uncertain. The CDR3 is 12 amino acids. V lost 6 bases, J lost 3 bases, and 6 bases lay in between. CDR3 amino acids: CASRLDNQPQHF. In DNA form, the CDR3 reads TGTGCCAGCAGACTTGACAATCAGCCCCAGCATTTT.

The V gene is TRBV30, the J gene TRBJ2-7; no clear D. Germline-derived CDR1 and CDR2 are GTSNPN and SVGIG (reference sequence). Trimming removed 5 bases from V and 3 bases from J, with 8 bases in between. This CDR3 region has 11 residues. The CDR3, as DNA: TGTGCCTGGGCTGAGGACTACGAGCAGTACTTC. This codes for CAWAEDYEQYF.

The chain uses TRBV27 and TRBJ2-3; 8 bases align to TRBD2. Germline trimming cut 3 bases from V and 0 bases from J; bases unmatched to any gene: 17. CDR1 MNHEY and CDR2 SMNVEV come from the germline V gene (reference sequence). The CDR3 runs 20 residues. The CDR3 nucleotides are TGTGCCAGCAGTTTGCGAGCCCCGGGGTTAGCGGGGACCAGCACAGATACGCAGTATTTT. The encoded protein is CASSLRAPGLAGTSTDTQYF.

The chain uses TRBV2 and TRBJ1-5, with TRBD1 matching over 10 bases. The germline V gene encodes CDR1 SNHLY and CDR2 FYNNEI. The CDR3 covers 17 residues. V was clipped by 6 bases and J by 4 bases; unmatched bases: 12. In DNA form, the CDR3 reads TGTGCCAGCAGGCGAAATATCGGGACAGGGGTGAATCAGCCCCAGCATTTT. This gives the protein CASRRNIGTGVNQPQHF.

The DNA for the CDR3 is TGTGCCAGCAGCTTAGCAGGGGGTGCCTACGAGCAGTACTTC. This translates into CASSLAGGAYEQYF. The V call is TRBV11-1, the J call TRBJ2-7, with D tentatively TRBD1 (6 bases). Between the trimmed V and J ends, which lost 0 bases and 2 bases, there was a span of 8 bases. Germline V gives CDR1 SGHAT, CDR2 FQDESV (reference sequence). This CDR3 region has 14 residues.

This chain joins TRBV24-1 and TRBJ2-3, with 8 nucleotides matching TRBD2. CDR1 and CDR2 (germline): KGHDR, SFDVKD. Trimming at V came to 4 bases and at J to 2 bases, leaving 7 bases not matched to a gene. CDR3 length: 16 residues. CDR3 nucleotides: TGTGCCACCAGTGACGGAAGAGCGGGAGTCACAGATACGCAGTATTTT. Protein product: CATSDGRAGVTDTQYF.

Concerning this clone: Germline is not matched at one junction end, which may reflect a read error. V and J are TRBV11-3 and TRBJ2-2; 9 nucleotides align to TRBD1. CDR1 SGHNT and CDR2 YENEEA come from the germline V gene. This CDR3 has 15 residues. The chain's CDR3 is CASRLRDRDTGELFF. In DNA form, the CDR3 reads TGTGCCAGCCGCTTAAGGGACAGGGACACCGGGGAGCTGTTTTTT.

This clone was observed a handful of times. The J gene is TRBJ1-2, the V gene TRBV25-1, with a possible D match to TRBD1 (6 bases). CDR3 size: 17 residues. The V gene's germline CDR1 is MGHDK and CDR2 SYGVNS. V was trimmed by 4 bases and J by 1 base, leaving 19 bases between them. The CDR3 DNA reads TGTGCCAGCAGTGCCGTGCGGGGAGGGGGAGTTAACTATGGCTACACCTTC. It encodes CASSAVRGGGVNYGYTF.

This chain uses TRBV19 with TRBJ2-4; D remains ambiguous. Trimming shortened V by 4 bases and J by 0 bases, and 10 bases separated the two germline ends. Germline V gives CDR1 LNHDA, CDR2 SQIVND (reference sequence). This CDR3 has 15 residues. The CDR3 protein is CASSRADIAKNIQYF. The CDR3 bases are TGTGCCAGTAGTAGGGCAGATATAGCCAAAAACATTCAGTACTTC.

This CDR3 reads CASSQTARRNTEAFF. Written as DNA, the CDR3 is TGTGCCAGTAGTCAGACGGCACGGAGGAACACTGAAGCTTTCTTT. The chain recombines TRBV19 with TRBJ1-1; D gene uncertain. CDR3 length: 15 residues. Trimming pared 5 bases from V and 1 base from J, leaving 14 bases between. Germline V CDR1 and CDR2: LNHDA, SQIVND (reference sequence).

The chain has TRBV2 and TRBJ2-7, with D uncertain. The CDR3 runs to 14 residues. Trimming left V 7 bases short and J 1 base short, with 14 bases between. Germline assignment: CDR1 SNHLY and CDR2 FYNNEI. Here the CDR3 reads CASIKNVKSYEQYF. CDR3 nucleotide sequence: TGTGCCAGCATAAAAAACGTTAAGTCCTACGAGCAGTACTTC.

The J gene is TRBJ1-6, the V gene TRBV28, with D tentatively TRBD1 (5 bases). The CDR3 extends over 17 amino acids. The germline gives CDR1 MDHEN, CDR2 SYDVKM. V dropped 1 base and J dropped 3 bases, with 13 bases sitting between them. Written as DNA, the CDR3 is TGTGCCAGCAGTTTATTCTCGGGACCGAACTATAATTCACCCCTCCACTTT. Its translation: CASSLFSGPNYNSPLHF.

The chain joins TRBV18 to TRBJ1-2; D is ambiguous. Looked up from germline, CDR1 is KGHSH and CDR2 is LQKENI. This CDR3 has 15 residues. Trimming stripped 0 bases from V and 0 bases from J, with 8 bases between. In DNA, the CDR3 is TGTGCCAGCTCACCACCGGCGGCCGCTAACTATGGCTACACCTTC. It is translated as CASSPPAAANYGYTF.

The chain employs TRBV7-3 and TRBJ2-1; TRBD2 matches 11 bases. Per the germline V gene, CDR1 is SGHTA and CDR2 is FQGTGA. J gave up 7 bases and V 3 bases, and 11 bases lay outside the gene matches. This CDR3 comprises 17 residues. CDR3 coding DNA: TGTGCCAGCAGCTTTAGACCGGGACTAGCGGTTCCTAATGAGCAGTTCTTC. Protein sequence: CASSFRPGLAVPNEQFF.

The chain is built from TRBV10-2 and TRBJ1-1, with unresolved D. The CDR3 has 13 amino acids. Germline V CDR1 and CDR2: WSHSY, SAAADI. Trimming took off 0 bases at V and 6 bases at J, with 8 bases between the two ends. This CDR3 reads CASSESRTSEAFF. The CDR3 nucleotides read TGCGCCAGCAGTGAGTCTAGGACTTCTGAAGCTTTCTTT.